One and the same sample provided the 6 T cell receptor beta chains below, sequenced in a study of CD4 T cells in relation to SARS-CoV-2 and coronaviruses. Unexposed donor CD4+ T cells date from about 2010-2018, before the COVID-19 pandemic. CD4+ T cells were isolated from the cells after less than 13 days of culture. These receptors have no identified antigens. Using immunoSEQ multiplex PCR, the repertoire was profiled, and TCRdb retains in-frame clones only, with some absent. The sample has approximately 20,000 clones, roughly three quarters seen once. The specimen was CD4+ T cells from PBMCs, cultured in vitro. These receptors were taken from a human donor in good health.

This sequence joins TRBV24-1 and TRBJ2-5, with TRBD2 as a possible D gene (5 bases). Per germline, CDR1 KGHDR and CDR2 SFDVKD. The CDR3 runs 12 residues. The germline V and J ends were trimmed by 8 bases and 5 bases, with 11 bases remaining between them. In DNA, the CDR3 is TGTGCCACCAAGCCGGGGTACGAGACCCAGTACTTC. Translation gives CATKPGYETQYF.

The chain is built from TRBV4-1 and TRBJ2-7; 10 nucleotides align to TRBD1. V shed 2 bases, J shed 5 bases, and the junction held 6 bases outside the gene matches. This CDR3 is built from 15 residues. From germline, CDR1 is MGHRA and CDR2 YSYEKL. DNA for the CDR3: TGCGCCAGCAGCCAACCGGACAGGGGGGCACACGAGCAGTACTTC. It yields the protein CASSQPDRGAHEQYF.

The V call is TRBV24-1, the J call TRBJ2-5; 10 bases line up with TRBD2. This CDR3 comprises 17 residues. In germline, CDR1 is KGHDR, CDR2 SFDVKD. V trimming: 4 bases; J trimming: 7 bases; junction bases outside the gene matches: 14. CDR3 loop: CATSEPLAGGRSSTQYF. The CDR3 DNA reads TGTGCCACCAGTGAACCTTTAGCGGGAGGACGAAGTTCGACCCAGTACTTC.

V and J are TRBV15 and TRBJ2-7; TRBD2 matches 7 bases. V lost 1 base, J lost 6 bases, and 6 bases stayed unmatched. This CDR3 spans 14 amino acids. Germline V gene data show CDR1 as LNHNV and CDR2 as YYDKDF (reference sequence). The CDR3 reads CATSRVGGVGEQYF. CDR3 in DNA: TGTGCCACCAGCAGAGTGGGGGGGGTGGGCGAGCAGTACTTC.

This clone was counted only a few times. V gene TRBV19 combines with J gene TRBJ2-1, with D perhaps TRBD1 (5 bases). Germline loops: CDR1 LNHDA, CDR2 SQIVND (reference sequence). The V and J ends lost 5 bases and 2 bases respectively, with 10 bases between them. The CDR3 loop spans 14 amino acids. The CDR3 loop reads CASSFQGTYNEQFF. The CDR3 coding sequence is TGTGCCAGTAGTTTTCAGGGCACCTACAATGAGCAGTTCTTC. Looking up the rest from reference TRBV19 and TRBJ2-1 gives the full variable domain: DGGITQSPKYLFRKEGQNVTLSCEQNLNHDAMYWYRQDPGQGLRLIYYSQIVNDFQKGDIAEGYSVSREKKESFPLTVTSAQKNPTAFYLCASSFQGTYNEQFFGPGTRLTVL.

This chain joins TRBV12-3 or TRBV12-4 and TRBJ1-1, with 8 bases aligning to TRBD1. CDR3 size: 13 residues. Trimming at V came to 4 bases and at J to 8 bases, leaving 6 bases not matched to a gene. The CDR3 spells CASSSGQGLEAFF. In DNA, the CDR3 is TGTGCCAGCAGTTCCGGACAGGGTCTGGAAGCTTTCTTT.